This T cell receptor beta chain was sequenced during a study (dated by TCRdb to between 2014 and 2017). About the full investigation: The study tested whether tumor-infiltrating Tregs in breast cancer are recruited from blood Tregs or converted in situ from other CD4+ T cell subsets.

Findings and caveats that apply to the study as a whole: In terms of TCR gene usage, tumor memory CD4+ T cells clustered together with blood and lymph node memory CD4+ cells, as well as with lymph node naive CD4+ cells. Tumor-infiltrating Treg TCR alpha and beta sequences overlapped most with tumor naive CD4+ T cells, then with blood naive CD4+ T cells. Validation in the larger cohort was restricted to a single TCR beta V-J rearrangement rather than whole repertoires.

About this clonotype itself: Its antigen remains undetermined. One end of the junction does not line up with germline, which may come from a read error.

Full-length TCR variable regions were amplified by 5' RACE PCR with constant-region reverse primers, and semi-nested PCR with Nested Universal Primer A was subsequently performed. Using the ReliaPrep RNA Cell Miniprep System, total RNA was extracted, and the SMARTer RACE 5'/3' Kit was then used to reverse transcribe the RNA into 5'RACE-ready cDNA. An Illumina MiSeq was used to sequence the full-length TCR alpha and beta libraries, which had been barcoded with multiplex adaptors. The study's processing was this. For each of nine subset-tissue groups, sequencing data from the five patients were pooled, and the groups were compared by unsupervised clustering of TCR gene usage. Repertoire similarity was calculated with the Morisita-Horn index, weighting shared sequences by their contribution to each repertoire. TCRdb reprocessing: public reads trimmed at Q25 with fastp, clones called with MiXCR, in-frame beta chains kept. Each record represents a unique CDR3 protein, reported with the most common genes and DNA among its rows. What appears here as the V and J calls and clone size reflects TCRdb's work, not the paper's. The sample records about 64,000 distinct CDR3 sequences, approximately 23% of which are singletons. Of the sample, 2.5% to 3.5% falls within the top ten clones.

The memory CD4+ T cell population was isolated based on a CD4+CD45RO+CD25- phenotype. Tregs, naive and memory CD4+ T cells from tumor, blood and ipsilateral draining lymph nodes of 5 or 6 breast cancer patients underwent full-length TCR alpha and beta sequencing. Tumor tissue and lymph nodes obtained from ipsilateral axillary dissection were perfused with PBS, minced and then digested with collagenase I and hyaluronidase. Ficoll density gradient centrifugation was used to isolate mononuclear cells from lymph nodes or from 50 ml of peripheral blood. FACS confirmed that the sorted cell populations were more than 90% pure. There are 16 amino acids in the CDR3, from cysteine to phenylalanine inclusive. Of all the DNA, just the CDR3 is kept, 48 bases in frame from base 1. CDR1 DFQATT and CDR2 SNEGSKA are derived from the germline V gene (reference sequence).

This clonotype originated in a female donor with breast cancer. The rearranged segments are TRBV20-1 and TRBJ2-5; a weak D assignment points to TRBD1 (6 bases agree). The material sequenced was memory CD4+ T cells sorted from a lymph node. Sample cell subset or site, as interpreted from the label and publication: memory CD4+ T cells, CD4+CD45RO+CD25-. The bases are TGCAGTGCCCCGAAGGGGGTAACGGGAAATCAAGAGAACCAGTACTTC. This translates into CSAPKGVTGNQENQYF.